Listed here is a single T cell receptor beta chain. Repertoires were generated with immunoSEQ multiplex PCR, while TCRdb's copy carries only in-frame clones and drops some. The sample carries 200,000 to 300,000 clones, 75% to 85% recorded once. The sample originates from a study of blood T cell repertoires in COVID-19. Study-wide context: Italy, Spain and the United States were the sources of the convalescent and acute COVID-19 samples. T cells, B-cell-depleted T cells, or PBMCs supplied cDNA or gDNA.

Germline CDR1 reads SGHTS; CDR2 reads YDEGEE. Trimming shortened V by 5 bases and J by 0 bases, and 14 bases separated the two germline ends. The CDR3 runs to 15 residues. The chain uses TRBV5-8 and TRBJ1-2; D might be TRBD1 (5 bases). This receptor was taken from an older woman with acute or convalescent COVID-19. Sequenced sample: peripheral blood. The DNA of the CDR3 is TGTGCCAGCAGACATTCTGGACAAGCTAACTATGGCTACACCTTC. Protein sequence: CASRHSGQANYGYTF.